These 5 T cell receptor beta chains were all obtained from the same sample, sequenced in a study of blood T cell repertoires in COVID-19. Profiling relied on immunoSEQ multiplex PCR, and the TCRdb table lists in-frame clones only, not all of them. The sample includes approximately 470,000 clones, roughly 87% of them seen just once. Sequencing used PBMCs or T cells enriched from blood (not recorded which). The origin of the receptors is a woman younger than 30 who had recovered from COVID-19.

In regard to this clone: Other nucleotide sequences in the sample specify the same CDR3. V is TRBV5-1 and J is TRBJ2-2; no clear D gene. CDR1 is SGHRS, CDR2 YFSETQ, per germline. Trimming stripped 0 bases from V and 0 bases from J, with 6 bases between. This CDR3 comprises 15 residues. CDR3 in DNA: TGCGCCAGCAGCTTGGGCCTAGCGAACACCGGGGAGCTGTTTTTT. This sequence encodes CASSLGLANTGELFF.

This chain uses TRBV27 with TRBJ1-1; tentative D call: TRBD1 (6 bases). Germline V lookup: CDR1 MNHEY, CDR2 SMNVEV (reference sequence). The CDR3 has 15 amino acids. V lost 5 bases and J lost 0, with 13 bases in between. The CDR3 region has the DNA TGTGCCAGCAGTATTACCAGGGGAATGAACACTGAAGCTTTCTTT. It is translated as CASSITRGMNTEAFF.

This chain connects TRBV24-1 to TRBJ2-1, with 9 bases matching TRBD1. Germline V gives CDR1 KGHDR, CDR2 SFDVKD. V lost 9 bases, J lost 2 bases, and 4 bases stayed unmatched. The CDR3 runs 14 residues. CDR3 DNA: TGTGCCACCGGGCGGACAGGGGCCTACAATGAGCAGTTCTTC. The encoded protein is CATGRTGAYNEQFF.

This chain uses TRBV4-2 with TRBJ1-2, with 7 bases fitting TRBD1. V was pared by 1 base and J by 1 base, with 6 bases of the junction left unmatched. The CDR3 spans 16 residues. CDR1 is LGHNA, CDR2 YNFKEQ, per germline. The CDR3 sequence is CASSQGEAGGNYGYTF. The CDR3 DNA follows: TGTGCCAGCAGCCAAGGGGAGGCAGGGGGTAACTATGGCTACACCTTC.

The genes are TRBV28 and TRBJ2-4; 11 bases match TRBD2. V lost 6 bases to trimming and J lost 6 bases; unmatched junction nucleotides: 10. This CDR3 spans 16 amino acids. CDR1 and CDR2 (germline): MDHEN, SYDVKM. This CDR3 is CASRGSGGDDINIQYF. The CDR3 bases are TGTGCCAGCAGGGGTAGCGGGGGGGACGATATAAACATTCAGTACTTC.